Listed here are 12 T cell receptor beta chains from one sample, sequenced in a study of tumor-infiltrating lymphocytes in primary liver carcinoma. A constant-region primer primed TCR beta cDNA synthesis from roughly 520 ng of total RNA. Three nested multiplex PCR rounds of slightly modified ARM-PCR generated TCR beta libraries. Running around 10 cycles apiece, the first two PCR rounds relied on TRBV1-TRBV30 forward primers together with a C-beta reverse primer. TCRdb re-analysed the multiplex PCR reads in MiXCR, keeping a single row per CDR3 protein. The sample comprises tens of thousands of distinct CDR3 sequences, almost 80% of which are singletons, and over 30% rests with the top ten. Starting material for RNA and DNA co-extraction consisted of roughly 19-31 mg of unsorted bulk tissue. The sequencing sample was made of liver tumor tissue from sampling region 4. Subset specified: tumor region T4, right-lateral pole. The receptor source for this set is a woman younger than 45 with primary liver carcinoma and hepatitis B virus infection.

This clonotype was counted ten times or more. The CDR3 region has the DNA TGTGCCAGCGGCGGGAGCTCACGTTCTGAGCAGTTCTTC. Translation gives CASGGSSRSEQFF. The rearrangement links TRBV4-2 to TRBJ2-1; TRBD2 matches 7 bases. From germline, CDR1 is LGHNA and CDR2 YNFKEQ. This CDR3 is built from 13 residues. The V segment lost 8 bases and the J segment 9 bases; nucleotides outside the gene matches: 10.

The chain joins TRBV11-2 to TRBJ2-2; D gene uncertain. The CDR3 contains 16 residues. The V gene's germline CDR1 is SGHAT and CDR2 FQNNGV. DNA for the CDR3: TGTCTCAGCAGCCCAGGTCCCCAATTGAACACCGGGGAGCTGTTTTTT. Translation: CLSSPGPQLNTGELFF.

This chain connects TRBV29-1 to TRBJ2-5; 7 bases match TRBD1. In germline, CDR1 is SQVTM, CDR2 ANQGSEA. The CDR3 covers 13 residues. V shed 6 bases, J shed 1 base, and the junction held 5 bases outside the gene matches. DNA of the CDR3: TGCAGCGTGTCCGGGACAGCCCAAGAGACCCAGTACTTC. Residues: CSVSGTAQETQYF.

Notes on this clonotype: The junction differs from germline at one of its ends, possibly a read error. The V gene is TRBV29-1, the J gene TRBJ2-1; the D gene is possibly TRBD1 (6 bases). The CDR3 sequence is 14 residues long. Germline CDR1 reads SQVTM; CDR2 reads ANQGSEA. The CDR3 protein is CSAATGVSSNEQLF. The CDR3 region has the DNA TGCAGCGCCGCGACAGGAGTAAGTTCAAATGAGCAACTCTTC.

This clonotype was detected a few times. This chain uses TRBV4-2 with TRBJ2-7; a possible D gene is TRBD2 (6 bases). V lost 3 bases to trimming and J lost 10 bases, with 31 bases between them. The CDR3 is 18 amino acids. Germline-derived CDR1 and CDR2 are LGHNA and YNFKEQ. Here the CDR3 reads CASSQEHLGHGGPREQYF. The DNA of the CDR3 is TGTGCCAGCAGCCAGGAACATCTAGGACACGGGGGACCGCGCGAACAGTACTTC.

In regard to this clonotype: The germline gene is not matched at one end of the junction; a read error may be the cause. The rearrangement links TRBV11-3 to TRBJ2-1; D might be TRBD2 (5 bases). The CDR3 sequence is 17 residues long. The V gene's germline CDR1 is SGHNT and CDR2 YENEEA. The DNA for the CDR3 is TGTGCCAGCAGCTTAGATCTGACGGGGAGCTCCTACAATGTGCAGTTCTTC. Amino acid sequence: CASSLDLTGSSYNVQFF.

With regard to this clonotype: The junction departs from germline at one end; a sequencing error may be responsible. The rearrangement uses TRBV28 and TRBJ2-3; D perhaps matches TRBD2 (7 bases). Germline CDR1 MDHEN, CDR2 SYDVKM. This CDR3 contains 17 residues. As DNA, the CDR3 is TGTGCCAGCAGCCCAGGGAGGGGGATGGTTAACGAAAATACGCAGTTTTTT. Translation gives CASSPGRGMVNENTQFF.

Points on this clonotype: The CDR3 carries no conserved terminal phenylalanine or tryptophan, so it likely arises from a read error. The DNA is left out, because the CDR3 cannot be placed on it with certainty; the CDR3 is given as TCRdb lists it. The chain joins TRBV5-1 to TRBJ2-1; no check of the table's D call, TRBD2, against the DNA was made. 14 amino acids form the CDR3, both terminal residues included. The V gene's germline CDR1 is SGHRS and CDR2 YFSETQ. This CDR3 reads CASSLRAEGYDEFL.

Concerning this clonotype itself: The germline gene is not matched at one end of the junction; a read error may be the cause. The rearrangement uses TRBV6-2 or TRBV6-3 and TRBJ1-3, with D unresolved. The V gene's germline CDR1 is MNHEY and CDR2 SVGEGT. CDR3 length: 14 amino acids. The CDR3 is CASAPTGSGNAIYF. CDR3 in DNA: TGTGCCAGCGCCCCCACGGGAAGCGGAAACGCCATATATTTT.

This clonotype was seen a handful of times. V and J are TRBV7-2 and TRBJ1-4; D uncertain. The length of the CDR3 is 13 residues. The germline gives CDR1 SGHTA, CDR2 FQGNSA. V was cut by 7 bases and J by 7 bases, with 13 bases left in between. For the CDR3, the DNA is TGTGCCAGCAAGAGCTATCTGGGTGAAAAACTGTTTTTT. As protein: CASKSYLGEKLFF.

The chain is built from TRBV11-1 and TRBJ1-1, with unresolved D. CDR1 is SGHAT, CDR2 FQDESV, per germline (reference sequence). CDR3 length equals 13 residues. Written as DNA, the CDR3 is TGTGTCAGTAGCTTCAGGCTGAACACTGAAGCTTTCTTT. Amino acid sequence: CVSSFRLNTEAFF.

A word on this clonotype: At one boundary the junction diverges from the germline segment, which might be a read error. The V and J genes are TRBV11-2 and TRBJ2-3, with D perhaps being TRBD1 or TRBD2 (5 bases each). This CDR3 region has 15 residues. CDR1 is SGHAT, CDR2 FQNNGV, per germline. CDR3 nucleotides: TGTGCCAGCAGACTACCGGGACGGTTCACGGATACGCAATATTTT. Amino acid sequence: CASRLPGRFTDTQYF.